The rows below give T cell receptor beta chains drawn from one sample of a study of blood T cells in healthy people across ages. TCRdb processed the 5' RACE reads anew with MiXCR; each CDR3 protein has one entry. The sample lists approximately 600,000 distinct CDR3 sequences, 45% to 65% seen once, with more than 35% in the top ten. Sequencing was carried out using blood. Receptors originate from a man aged 60 to 75 in good health. Both conserved end residues are part of each CDR3. D genes are given only for firm matches. Only some rows state a clone size, as once, few, many or a class for expanded clones.

j_call d_call v_call clone_size cdr3_aa cdr3_nt
TRBJ2-5 NA TRBV20-1 NA CSARDPREQQETQYF TGCAGTGCTAGAGATCCCCGCGAACAACAAGAGACCCAGTACTTC
TRBJ2-1 TRBD2 TRBV29-1 many CSVDWRGNYNEQFF TGCAGCGTTGATTGGCGGGGGAACTACAATGAGCAGTTCTTC
TRBJ1-2 NA TRBV4-2 NA CASSQDDGTNYGYTF TGTGCCAGCAGCCAAGACGACGGCACTAACTATGGCTACACCTTC
TRBJ2-1 TRBD1 TRBV15 NA CATSRGGDRLYNEQFF TGTGCCACCAGCAGAGGGGGGGACAGGCTTTACAATGAGCAGTTCTTC
TRBJ1-1 TRBD1 TRBV3-1 NA CASSPRDSGTEAFF TGTGCCAGCAGCCCCCGGGACAGCGGGACTGAAGCTTTCTTT
TRBJ2-7 TRBD2 TRBV20-1 few CSAISLAGDSYEQYF TGCAGTGCCATATCACTAGCGGGGGACTCCTACGAGCAGTACTTC
TRBJ1-2 NA TRBV1 NA CTSSQGAVINYGYTF TGCACCAGCAGCCAAGGCGCAGTGATTAACTATGGCTACACCTTC
TRBJ2-1 TRBD2 TRBV14 NA CASSPSLAGGFQPVYNEQFF TGTGCCAGCAGCCCATCCTTAGCGGGGGGATTTCAACCGGTCTACAATGAGCAGTTCTTC
TRBJ1-4 TRBD1 TRBV7-2 NA CASSSDRDNEKLFF TGTGCCAGCAGCTCGGACAGGGATAATGAAAAACTGTTTTTT
TRBJ2-1 TRBD2 TRBV6-2/TRBV6-3 NA CASSSGTSGGVGEQFF TGTGCCAGCTCCTCAGGGACTAGCGGGGGGGTCGGTGAGCAGTTCTTC
TRBJ2-5 TRBD2 TRBV3-1 NA CASSQRGTRETQYF TGTGCCAGCAGCCAGCGGGGGACCAGGGAGACCCAGTACTTC
TRBJ1-2 TRBD1 TRBV5-1 NA CASSLERTGGGGYTF TGCGCCAGCAGCTTGGAACGGACAGGGGGCGGGGGCTACACCTTC
TRBJ2-7 NA TRBV4-1 few CASSQPRGTQYF TGCGCCAGCAGCCAACCCCGGGGCACCCAGTACTTC
TRBJ1-1 NA TRBV10-3 NA CAISERTGRNTEAFF TGTGCCATCAGTGAGAGAACAGGGAGGAACACTGAAGCTTTCTTT
TRBJ2-1 TRBD1 TRBV25-1 many CASQLSTGPGNEQFF TGTGCCAGTCAGCTATCGACAGGGCCGGGAAATGAGCAGTTCTTC
TRBJ1-4 TRBD1 TRBV7-2 once CASSSDRGLWEKLFF TGTGCCAGCAGCTCCGACAGGGGGCTATGGGAAAAACTGTTTTTT
TRBJ1-6 NA TRBV3-1 NA CASSQVLGNSPLHF TGTGCCAGCAGCCAAGTTCTAGGGAACTCACCCCTCCACTTT
TRBJ2-1 TRBD2 TRBV10-3 NA CAIGLAGGHNEQFF TGTGCCATCGGACTAGCGGGGGGGCACAATGAGCAGTTCTTC
TRBJ2-4 NA TRBV21-1 NA CASSKAGRGNIQYF TGTGCCAGCAGCAAAGCTGGCAGGGGAAACATTCAGTACTTC
TRBJ2-1 NA TRBV14 few CASSQHSIYNEQFF TGTGCCAGCAGCCAACACTCTATATACAATGAGCAGTTCTTC
TRBJ2-5 NA TRBV7-2 NA CASSLVPGPETQYF TGTGCCAGCAGCTTAGTTCCAGGGCCAGAGACCCAGTACTTC
TRBJ2-3 TRBD1 TRBV20-1 NA CSARARTGWTDTQYF TGCAGTGCTAGAGCGAGGACAGGGTGGACAGATACGCAGTATTTT
TRBJ2-1 NA TRBV5-5 NA CASSFWGLSNEQFF TGTGCCAGCAGCTTCTGGGGCTTGTCGAATGAGCAGTTCTTC